The 10 T cell receptor beta chains presented below share a single source sample, sequenced in a study of cytomegalovirus exposure and HLA in healthy donors. The PCR made use of 60 Vbeta and 13 Jbeta primers. TCRdb keeps only in-frame clones here, not all; method: immunoSEQ multiplex PCR. The profile shows 150,000 to 200,000 clones, 80% to 85% of them singletons. The sequenced material came from PBMCs. The source is a man between 18 and 29 years old in good health and CMV-seronegative.

The genes are TRBV7-2 and TRBJ2-1; a possible D gene is TRBD1 (5 bases). CDR3 length: 11 residues. Trimming cost V 2 bases and J 9 bases, with 5 bases left between them. CDR1 SGHTA and CDR2 FQGNSA come from the germline V gene. The CDR3 sequence: CASSLQGEQFF. The DNA for the CDR3 is TGTGCCAGCAGCTTACAGGGTGAGCAGTTCTTC. The variable domain in full, with the rest retrieved from reference TRBV7-2 and TRBJ2-1, is GAGVSQSPSNKVTEKGKDVELRCDPISGHTALYWYRQSLGQGLEFLIYFQGNSAPDKSGLPSDRFSAERTGGSVSTLTIQRTQQEDSAVYLCASSLQGEQFFGPGTRLTVL.

Remarks on this clone: The junction differs from germline at one of its ends, possibly a read error. The gene calls are TRBV27 and TRBJ1-5; 7 bases map to TRBD1. The CDR3 length is 16 residues. Germline lookup yields CDR1 MNHEY and CDR2 SMNVEV (reference sequence). The CDR3 bases are TGTGCCGGCAGGCCCGAGGGGGCCGGTTTACATCAGCCCCAGCATTTT. Protein sequence: CAGRPEGAGLHQPQHF.

This chain connects TRBV2 to TRBJ2-3; TRBD2 agrees at 14 bases. In germline, CDR1 is SNHLY, CDR2 FYNNEI. This CDR3 contains 18 residues. Germline trimming cut 6 bases from V and 7 bases from J; bases unmatched to any gene: 15. The CDR3 spells CASSLQGGGLAGGYTQYF. The CDR3 DNA reads as TGTGCCAGCAGCTTGCAGGGGGGCGGACTAGCGGGAGGTTATACGCAGTATTTT.

This sequence joins TRBV29-1 and TRBJ1-2; possible D gene TRBD1, 5 bases. CDR1 and CDR2 (germline): SQVTM, ANQGSEA. CDR3 length equals 13 residues. The V end was cut by 4 bases, the J end by 2 bases, with 11 bases between. CDR3 nucleotides: TGCAGCGTTGGGGGGGGAGTGAACTATGGCTACACCTTC. Its translation is CSVGGGVNYGYTF. The complete variable domain, with remaining parts taken from reference TRBV29-1 and TRBJ1-2, reads SAVISQKPSRDICQRGTSLTIQCQVDSQVTMMFWYRQQPGQSLTLIATANQGSEATYESGFVIDKFPISRPNLTFSTLTVSNMSPEDSSIYLCSVGGGVNYGYTFGSGTRLTVV.

This rearrangement joins TRBV9 to TRBJ2-3, with a possible D match to TRBD2 (7 bases). Germline V gene lookup returns CDR1 SGDLS and CDR2 YYNGEE. V was pared by 3 bases and J by 1 base, with 27 bases between. This CDR3 region has 20 residues. The CDR3 sequence: CASSAPRGAGDPRGTDTQYF. CDR3 nucleotide sequence: TGTGCCAGCAGCGCCCCCCGGGGGGCGGGAGACCCGCGTGGCACAGATACGCAGTATTTT.

This chain links TRBV4-1 with TRBJ2-1; D not resolved. The V gene's germline CDR1 is MGHRA and CDR2 YSYEKL. The CDR3 contains 12 residues. V dropped 3 bases and J dropped 5 bases, with 5 bases sitting between them. In nucleotides, the CDR3 is TGCGCCAGCAGCCAGGGCGACAATGAGCAGTTCTTC. Its translation: CASSQGDNEQFF.

The chain combines TRBV28 with TRBJ1-1, with 8 bases aligning to TRBD1. The germline V gene has CDR1 MDHEN and CDR2 SYDVKM. With 2 bases clipped from V and 3 bases from J, the junction kept 8 bases outside the gene matches. The CDR3 totals 16 residues. The CDR3 region has the DNA TGTGCCAGCAGTTTACCGCAGGGGGCGGGGGACACTGAAGCTTTCTTT. Translating it yields CASSLPQGAGDTEAFF.

This clone was observed a single time. J is TRBJ2-7 and V is TRBV7-9, with a tentative D call TRBD1 (5 bases). Trimming pared 5 bases from V and 0 bases from J, leaving 11 bases between. The CDR3 contains 14 residues. Per the germline V gene, CDR1 is SEHNR and CDR2 is FQNEAQ (reference sequence). In DNA, the CDR3 is TGTGCCAGCAGCACCCGACAGAGCTCCTACGAGCAGTACTTC. It yields the protein CASSTRQSSYEQYF.

This clone turned up a few times. This chain links TRBV2 with TRBJ2-7, with TRBD2 matching 8 bases. Germline CDR1 SNHLY, CDR2 FYNNEI. The CDR3 is 14 amino acids. V shed 7 bases and J 4 bases; nucleotides not matched to a gene: 9. The CDR3 protein is CASTLGLASYEQYF. In DNA, the CDR3 is TGTGCCAGCACCCTAGGACTAGCTTCGTACGAGCAGTACTTC.

The table lists this clone with a few counts. The chain employs TRBV4-2 and TRBJ2-5, with 8 bases fitting TRBD2. The end of the DNA fits TRBJ2-7 better, so the J call may be wrong. Germline V lookup: CDR1 LGHNA, CDR2 YNFKEQ. The CDR3 extends over 14 amino acids. CDR3 coding DNA: TGTGCCAGCAGCCCGCCCGGGGGGGCCTACGAGCAGTACTTC. Its translation: CASSPPGGAYEQYF.